What follows are 15 T cell receptor beta chains derived from one specimen sequenced in a study of shared clonotypes between healthy human individuals. Only in-frame clones appear in the TCRdb table, and some are missing; sequencing was by immunoSEQ multiplex PCR. The table includes more than 1 million clones, around 82% detected once. The material sequenced was memory CD4+ T cells from PBMCs. The subset: CD45RA-negative fraction. The source of these receptors is a man younger than 35 in good health. Some clones in this sample may be carry-over from other donors' samples.

The chain links TRBV28 to TRBJ2-5; D remains unclear. Trimming removed 6 bases from V and 5 bases from J, with 13 bases in between. The germline V gene has CDR1 MDHEN and CDR2 SYDVKM. The CDR3 length is 13 residues. CDR3 coding DNA: TGTGCCAGCAGAAAGTTTCGGTGGGAGACCCAGTACTTC. This sequence encodes CASRKFRWETQYF.

J is TRBJ1-2 and V is TRBV12-5; D gene ambiguous. CDR1 and CDR2 (germline): LGHNT, FRNRAP. The CDR3 is 16 residues long. Trimming took off 3 bases at V and 4 bases at J, with 18 bases between the two ends. CDR3 sequence (DNA): TGTGCTAGTGGTTTTGCCGGTTATGGATTCGGCTATGGCTACACCTTC. Protein product: CASGFAGYGFGYGYTF.

V usage is TRBV7-9 and J usage is TRBJ2-5; 10 bases align to TRBD1. The junction had 2 bases not matched to a gene; V was cut back by 2 bases and J by 2 bases. Germline CDR1 is SEHNR and CDR2 is FQNEAQ (reference sequence). The CDR3 extends over 15 amino acids. In DNA, the CDR3 is TGTGCCAGCAGCTTAATGGGACAGGGGCAAGAGACCCAGTACTTC. Its protein is CASSLMGQGQETQYF.

This clone was counted only a few times. The V and J genes are TRBV28 and TRBJ2-7; no clear D gene. Trimming removed 10 bases from V and 3 bases from J, with 10 bases in between. The length of the CDR3 is 11 residues. In germline, CDR1 is MDHEN, CDR2 SYDVKM. CDR3 sequence (DNA): TGTGCCACCACGACTGGCTACGAGCAGTACTTC. Translated: CATTTGYEQYF.

This clone was seen more than once but under ten times. Additional DNA sequences in this sample encode the identical CDR3. This sequence joins TRBV28 and TRBJ2-5; D call uncertain. Trimming removed 4 bases from V and 3 bases from J, with 6 bases in between. This CDR3 is built from 12 residues. Germline V gives CDR1 MDHEN, CDR2 SYDVKM. The CDR3 loop reads CASSWTEETQYF. In DNA form, the CDR3 reads TGTGCCAGCAGTTGGACGGAAGAGACCCAGTACTTC.

This chain uses TRBV5-5 with TRBJ2-7; 8 bases line up with TRBD1. The CDR3 is 15 residues long. V shed 3 bases and J 2 bases; nucleotides not matched to a gene: 7. CDR1 is SGHKS, CDR2 YYEKEE, per germline (reference sequence). The CDR3 region is CASSSSMTGAYEQYF. The CDR3 DNA follows: TGTGCCAGCAGCTCCTCAATGACAGGGGCCTACGAGCAGTACTTC. Full variable domain (remainder filled in from reference TRBV5-5 and TRBJ2-7): DAGVTQSPTHLIKTRGQQVTLRCSPISGHKSVSWYQQVLGQGPQFIFQYYEKEERGRGNFPDRFSARQFPNYSSELNVNALLLGDSALYLCASSSSMTGAYEQYFGPGTRLTVT.

This chain joins TRBV2 and TRBJ2-2, with 13 bases matching TRBD2. V shed 11 bases and J 5 bases; nucleotides not matched to a gene: 2. Germline V gives CDR1 SNHLY, CDR2 FYNNEI. This CDR3 has 13 amino acids. Written as DNA, the CDR3 is TGTGCCTCGGGACTAGCGGGAACCGGGGAGCTGTTTTTT. Protein sequence: CASGLAGTGELFF. The entire variable domain, with the rest obtained from reference TRBV2 and TRBJ2-2, is as follows: EPEVTQTPSHQVTQMGQEVILRCVPISNHLYFYWYRQILGQKVEFLVSFYNNEISEKSEIFDDQFSVERPDGSNFTLKIRSTKLEDSAMYFCASGLAGTGELFFGEGSRLTVL.

This rearrangement joins TRBV11-1 to TRBJ1-2; D may be TRBD1 (5 bases). Germline CDR1 SGHAT, CDR2 FQDESV (reference sequence). V was trimmed by 5 bases and J by 4 bases, leaving 11 bases between them. This CDR3 contains 13 residues. CDR3 sequence reads: CASSLPRGYGYTF. For the CDR3, the DNA is TGTGCCAGCAGCCTTCCAAGGGGCTATGGCTACACCTTC.

V and J are TRBV27 and TRBJ1-5; D is possibly TRBD1 (6 bases). V was pared by 10 bases and J by 0 bases, with 19 bases between. The germline gives CDR1 MNHEY, CDR2 SMNVEV (reference sequence). The CDR3 covers 16 residues. In DNA, the CDR3 is TGTGCCACTCTCTACGCAGGGGATAATAGCAATCAGCCCCAGCATTTT. It specifies CATLYAGDNSNQPQHF.

V and J are TRBV11-2 and TRBJ2-3; 10 positions agree with TRBD2. The CDR3 loop spans 17 amino acids. V lost 2 bases, J lost 2 bases, and 7 bases stayed unmatched. CDR1 and CDR2 (germline): SGHAT, FQNNGV. DNA for the CDR3: TGTGCCAGCAGCTTAAAACGGACTAGCGGCTACACAGATACGCAGTATTTT. It yields the protein CASSLKRTSGYTDTQYF.

The rearrangement links TRBV2 to TRBJ1-5; 7 nucleotides align to TRBD1. This CDR3 has 15 residues. Germline V gene data show CDR1 as SNHLY and CDR2 as FYNNEI. The ends lost 9 bases at V and 1 base at J; junction bases unmatched: 9. The CDR3 loop is CASKDRALSNQPQHF. The CDR3 DNA sequence: TGTGCCAGTAAAGACAGGGCTTTGAGCAATCAGCCCCAGCATTTT.

The V gene is TRBV4-2, the J gene TRBJ1-1; unclear D gene. Germline CDR1 reads LGHNA; CDR2 reads YNFKEQ. The CDR3 runs to 16 residues. V was shortened by 3 bases and J by 4 bases, with 18 bases between the two germline ends. The CDR3: CASSQTIGGSRTEAFF. The CDR3 nucleotides are TGTGCCAGCAGCCAGACCATCGGAGGTTCGCGCACTGAAGCTTTCTTT.

CDR3 protein: CASSSWGGTDNYGYTF. CDR3 DNA sequence: TGTGCCAGCAGCTCCTGGGGGGGGACAGACAACTATGGCTACACCTTC. The chain employs TRBV7-8 and TRBJ1-2, with 7 bases identical to TRBD1. CDR3 length equals 16 residues. V was pared by 4 bases and J by 2 bases, with 10 bases of the junction left unmatched. Germline CDR1 reads SGHVS; CDR2 reads FQNEAQ.

This sequence joins TRBV7-2 and TRBJ2-7; D possibly corresponds to TRBD1 (6 bases). V was pared by 5 bases and J by 9 bases, with 14 bases between. Germline-derived CDR1 and CDR2 are SGHTA and FQGNSA. The CDR3 contains 12 residues. This chain's CDR3 is CASSRQQGRQYF. The CDR3 DNA follows: TGTGCCAGCAGCCGACAACAGGGCCGGCAGTACTTC.

This chain connects TRBV19 to TRBJ2-1, with 8 bases matching TRBD2. The junction had 10 bases not matched to a gene; V was cut back by 1 base and J by 8 bases. The CDR3 spans 16 residues. Germline V gives CDR1 LNHDA, CDR2 SQIVND (reference sequence). The CDR3 nucleotides read TGTGCCAGTAGTATAGGATTGGGGCGGGAGGCCGATGAGCAGTTCTTC. Amino acid sequence: CASSIGLGREADEQFF.